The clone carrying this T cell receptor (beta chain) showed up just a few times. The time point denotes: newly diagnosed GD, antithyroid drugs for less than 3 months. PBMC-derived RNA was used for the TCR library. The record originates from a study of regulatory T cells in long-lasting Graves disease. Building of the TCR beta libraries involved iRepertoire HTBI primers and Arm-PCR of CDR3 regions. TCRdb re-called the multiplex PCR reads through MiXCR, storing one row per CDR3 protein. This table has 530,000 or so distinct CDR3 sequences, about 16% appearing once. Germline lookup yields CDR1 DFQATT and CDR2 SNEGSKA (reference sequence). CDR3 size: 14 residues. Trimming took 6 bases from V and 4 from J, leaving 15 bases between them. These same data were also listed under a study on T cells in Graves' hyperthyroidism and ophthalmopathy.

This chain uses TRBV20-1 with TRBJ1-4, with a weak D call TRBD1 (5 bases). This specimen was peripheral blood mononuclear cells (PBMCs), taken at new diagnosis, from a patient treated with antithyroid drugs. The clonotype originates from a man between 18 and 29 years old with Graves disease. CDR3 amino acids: CSATRGAFNEKLFF. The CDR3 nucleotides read TGCAGTGCCACGCGCGGGGCGTTTAATGAAAAACTGTTTTTT.